This T cell receptor (beta chain) was identified in a study of immune evolution from preneoplasia to lung adenocarcinoma. Resections took place in Japan or China from 2014 to 2017. Nucleic acids came from premalignant or tumor cells enriched by macro-dissection. Trimming removed 11 bases from V and 5 bases from J; junction bases left unmatched: 12. The CDR3 sequence is 14 residues long. To note about this clone: The target antigen is unknown.

Assay used: immunoSEQ multiplex PCR; TCRdb lists only in-frame clones, some missing. The data contain 37,000 or so clones, under 85% of them seen just once; the ten biggest clones take up approximately 6.1%. Overall study results and limits: Top clone share appeared to fall from AAH through AIS, MIA, adenocarcinoma. Normal lung had highest clonality; later lesions appeared denser, more diverse.

The clonotype originates from a person in their sixties with lung adenocarcinoma. The chain recombines TRBV23-1 with TRBJ2-1, with 7 bases aligning to TRBD1. Being an ORF, TRBV23-1 has a function that is uncertain. Sequenced input: FFPE invasive lung adenocarcinoma tissue. The CDR3 sequence is CARTGTETNNEQFF. DNA of the CDR3: TGCGCCCGTACCGGGACAGAAACTAACAATGAGCAGTTCTTC.